These 8 T cell receptor beta chains were all obtained from the same sample, sequenced in a study of blood T cell repertoires in COVID-19. This table comes from immunoSEQ multiplex PCR, and its TCRdb copy is limited to in-frame clones, with some not included. The repertoire consists of about 190,000 clones, with 70% to 80% occurring once and the leading ten covering around an eighth. Sequenced material: peripheral blood. Receptors originate from a man aged 50 or older who had recovered from COVID-19.

The V gene is TRBV19, the J gene TRBJ1-1; 8 nucleotides line up with TRBD1. The junction had 8 bases not matched to a gene; V was cut back by 4 bases and J by 1 base. This CDR3 spans 16 amino acids. Germline CDR1 LNHDA, CDR2 SQIVND (reference sequence). The CDR3 nucleotides are TGTGCCAGTAGTAAATTGGCTGGACAGGGGAACACTGAAGCTTTCTTT. Translated, it gives CASSKLAGQGNTEAFF. The full variable domain, completed using reference TRBV19 and TRBJ1-1, is DGGITQSPKYLFRKEGQNVTLSCEQNLNHDAMYWYRQDPGQGLRLIYYSQIVNDFQKGDIAEGYSVSREKKESFPLTVTSAQKNPTAFYLCASSKLAGQGNTEAFFGQGTRLTVV.

This clone was picked up a small number of times. The rearrangement links TRBV9 to TRBJ2-1; the match to TRBD2 covers 13 bases. With 4 bases clipped from V and 6 bases from J, the junction kept 16 bases outside the gene matches. This CDR3 has 19 residues. Germline V gene lookup returns CDR1 SGDLS and CDR2 YYNGEE. The CDR3 nucleotides read TGTGCCAGCAGCCCTTCAGGGGGTATAGGACTAGCGGGAGCCAATGAGCAGTTCTTC. Its translation: CASSPSGGIGLAGANEQFF.

The CDR3 DNA reads TGTGCCAGCAGCTTAGGTCTAGCGGGAATTACCGGGGAGCTGTTTTTT. Amino acid sequence: CASSLGLAGITGELFF. The V call is TRBV11-2, the J call TRBJ2-2; 9 positions match TRBD2. Trimming took 1 base from V and 5 from J; bases not matched to a gene: 5. The CDR3 is 16 residues long. The V gene's germline CDR1 is SGHAT and CDR2 FQNNGV. The full variable domain, with the rest looked up from reference TRBV11-2 and TRBJ2-2, is EAGVAQSPRYKIIEKRQSVAFWCNPISGHATLYWYQQILGQGPKLLIQFQNNGVVDDSQLPKDRFSAERLKGVDSTLKIQPAKLEDSAVYLCASSLGLAGITGELFFGEGSRLTVL.

The gene calls are TRBV7-2 and TRBJ2-1; D perhaps matches TRBD1 (6 bases). The CDR3 totals 19 residues. Between the trimmed V and J ends, which lost 1 base and 0 bases, there was a span of 19 bases. CDR1 and CDR2 from the germline V gene are SGHTA and FQGNSA. The CDR3 reads CASSLGQGGRESSYNEQFF. In nucleotides, the CDR3 is TGTGCCAGCAGCTTAGGTCAAGGGGGAAGGGAAAGCTCCTACAATGAGCAGTTCTTC. Filled out from reference TRBV7-2 and TRBJ2-1, the complete variable domain reads GAGVSQSPSNKVTEKGKDVELRCDPISGHTALYWYRQSLGQGLEFLIYFQGNSAPDKSGLPSDRFSAERTGGSVSTLTIQRTQQEDSAVYLCASSLGQGGRESSYNEQFFGPGTRLTVL.

This clone has a single count. The chain combines TRBV7-9 with TRBJ1-5, with TRBD1 identical over 7 bases. J was trimmed by 3 bases and V by 5 bases; bases with no gene match: 4. Germline V gene sequence: CDR1 SEHNR, CDR2 FQNEAQ (reference sequence). CDR3 size: 14 residues. Written as DNA, the CDR3 is TGTGCCAGCAGCCGTACAGGGGACAATCAGCCCCAGCATTTT. Amino acid sequence: CASSRTGDNQPQHF.

This chain uses TRBV15 with TRBJ2-3; D perhaps matches TRBD2 (6 bases). The CDR3 has 14 amino acids. V shed 8 bases and J shed 4 bases, with 16 bases lying between them. Looked up from germline, CDR1 is LNHNV and CDR2 is YYDKDF (reference sequence). Here the CDR3 reads CATARELAADTQYF. Here the CDR3 DNA reads TGTGCCACCGCAAGGGAACTAGCTGCAGATACGCAGTATTTT.

V usage is TRBV19 and J usage is TRBJ1-2, with 8 bases aligning to TRBD1. V was clipped by 7 bases and J by 1 base; unmatched bases: 11. This CDR3 is built from 16 residues. Germline CDR1 is LNHDA and CDR2 is SQIVND (reference sequence). The CDR3 nucleotides are TGTGCCAGTACCTCCGGGACAGGAACACATAACTATGGCTACACCTTC. Translating gives CASTSGTGTHNYGYTF.

The CDR3 nucleotides are TGTGCCAGCAGTTACAGGCCTAGCACCGGGGAGCTGTTTTTT. Its translation: CASSYRPSTGELFF. The chain uses TRBV6-5 and TRBJ2-2; D remains unclear. The ends were cut back, 2 bases at V and 4 bases at J, with 8 bases in the middle. The CDR3 is made up of 14 amino acids. CDR1 is MNHEY and CDR2 is SVGAGI in the germline V gene.